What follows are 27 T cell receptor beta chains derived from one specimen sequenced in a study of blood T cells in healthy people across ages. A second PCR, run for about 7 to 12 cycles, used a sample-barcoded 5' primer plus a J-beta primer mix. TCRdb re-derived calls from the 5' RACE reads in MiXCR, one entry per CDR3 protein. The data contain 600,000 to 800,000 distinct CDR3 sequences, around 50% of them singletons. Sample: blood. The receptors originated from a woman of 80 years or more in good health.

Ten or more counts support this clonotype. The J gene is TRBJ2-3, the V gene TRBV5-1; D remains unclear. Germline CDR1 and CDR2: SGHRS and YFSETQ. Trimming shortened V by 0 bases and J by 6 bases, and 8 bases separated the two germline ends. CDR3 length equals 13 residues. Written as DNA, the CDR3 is TGCGCCAGCAGCTTGGTTCAGCGCGATACGCAGTATTTT. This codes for CASSLVQRDTQYF.

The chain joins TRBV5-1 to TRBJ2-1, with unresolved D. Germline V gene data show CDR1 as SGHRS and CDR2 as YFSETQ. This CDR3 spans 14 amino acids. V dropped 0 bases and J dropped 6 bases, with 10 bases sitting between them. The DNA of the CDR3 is TGCGCCAGCAGCTTGGGGGGATGGCGCAATGAGCAGTTCTTC. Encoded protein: CASSLGGWRNEQFF.

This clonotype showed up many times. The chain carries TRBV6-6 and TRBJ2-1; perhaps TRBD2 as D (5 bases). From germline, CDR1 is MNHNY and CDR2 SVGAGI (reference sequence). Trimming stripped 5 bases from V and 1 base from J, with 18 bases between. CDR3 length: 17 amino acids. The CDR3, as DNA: TGTGCCAGCAGTCCTCGGACTGTTGTGGGGTCCTACAATGAGCAGTTCTTC. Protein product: CASSPRTVVGSYNEQFF.

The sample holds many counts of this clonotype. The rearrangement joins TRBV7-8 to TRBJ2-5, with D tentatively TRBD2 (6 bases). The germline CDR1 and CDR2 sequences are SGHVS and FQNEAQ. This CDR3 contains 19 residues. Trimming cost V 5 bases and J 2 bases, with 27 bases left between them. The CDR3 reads CASSPFVSGGTNLQETQYF. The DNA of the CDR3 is TGTGCCAGCAGCCCGTTTGTTAGCGGTGGAACCAATTTGCAAGAGACCCAGTACTTC. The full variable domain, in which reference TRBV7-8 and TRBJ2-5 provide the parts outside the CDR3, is GAGVSQSPRYKVAKRGQDVALRCDPISGHVSLFWYQQALGQGPEFLTYFQNEAQLDKSGLPSDRFFAERPEGSVSTLKIQRTQQEDSAVYLCASSPFVSGGTNLQETQYFGPGTRLLVL.

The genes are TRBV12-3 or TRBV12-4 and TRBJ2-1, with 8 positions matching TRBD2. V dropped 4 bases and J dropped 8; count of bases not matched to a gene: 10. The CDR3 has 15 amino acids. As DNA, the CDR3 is TGTGCCAGCAGTTCCCGGGGGGGCAAATTGGATGAGCAGTTCTTC. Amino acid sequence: CASSSRGGKLDEQFF.

CDR3 DNA sequence: TGCAGCGTTGAAGATCAAGCGGGGGGCAATGAGCAGTACTTC. It is translated as CSVEDQAGGNEQYF. V usage is TRBV29-1 and J usage is TRBJ2-5; 9 nucleotides match TRBD2. CDR3 length: 14 amino acids. CDR1 is SQVTM and CDR2 is ANQGSEA in the germline V gene. J was trimmed by 11 bases and V by 0 bases; bases with no gene match: 10.

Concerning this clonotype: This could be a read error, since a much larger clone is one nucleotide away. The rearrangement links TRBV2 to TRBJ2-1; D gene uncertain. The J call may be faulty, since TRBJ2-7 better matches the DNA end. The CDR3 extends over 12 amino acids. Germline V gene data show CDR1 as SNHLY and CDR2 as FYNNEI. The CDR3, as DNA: TGTGCCAGCAGTGTGCGGAGCAATGAGCAGTACTTC. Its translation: CASSVRSNEQYF.

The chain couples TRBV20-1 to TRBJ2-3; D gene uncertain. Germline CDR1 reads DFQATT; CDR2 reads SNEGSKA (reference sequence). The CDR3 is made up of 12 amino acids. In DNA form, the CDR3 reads TGCAGCACGAACGTCCGCACAGATACGCAGTATTTT. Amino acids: CSTNVRTDTQYF.

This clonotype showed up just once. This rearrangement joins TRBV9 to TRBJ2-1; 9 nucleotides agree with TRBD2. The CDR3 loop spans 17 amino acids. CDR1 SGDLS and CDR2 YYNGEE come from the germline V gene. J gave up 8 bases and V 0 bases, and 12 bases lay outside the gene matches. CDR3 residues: CASSVGGTSYFFYEQFF. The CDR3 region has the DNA TGTGCCAGCAGCGTAGGGGGGACTAGCTACTTTTTTTATGAGCAGTTCTTC.

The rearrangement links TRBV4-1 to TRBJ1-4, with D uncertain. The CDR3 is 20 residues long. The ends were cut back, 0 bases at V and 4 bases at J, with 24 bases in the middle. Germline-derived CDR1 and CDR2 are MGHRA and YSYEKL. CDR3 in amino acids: CASSQDHPATSSFNNEKLFF. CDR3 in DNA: TGCGCCAGCAGCCAAGATCACCCTGCGACCTCAAGCTTTAATAATGAAAAACTGTTTTTT.

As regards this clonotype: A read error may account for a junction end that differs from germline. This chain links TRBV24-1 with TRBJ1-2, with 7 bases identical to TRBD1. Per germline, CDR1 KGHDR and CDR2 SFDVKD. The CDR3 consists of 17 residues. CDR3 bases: TGTACCACCAGTGGTTTGACAACAGGGGAAGGATTGCGTGGCTACACCTTC. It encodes CTTSGLTTGEGLRGYTF.

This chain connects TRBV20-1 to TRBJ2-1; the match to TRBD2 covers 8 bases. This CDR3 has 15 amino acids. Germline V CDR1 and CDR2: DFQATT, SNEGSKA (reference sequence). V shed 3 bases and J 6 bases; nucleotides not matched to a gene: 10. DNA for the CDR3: TGCAGTGCTAGGGTAGCGGGACATGCTGCCAATGAGCAGTTCTTC. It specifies CSARVAGHAANEQFF.

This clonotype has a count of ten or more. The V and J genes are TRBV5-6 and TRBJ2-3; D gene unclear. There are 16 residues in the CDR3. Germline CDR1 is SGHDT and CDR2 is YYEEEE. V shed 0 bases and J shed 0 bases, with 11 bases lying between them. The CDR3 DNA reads TGTGCCAGCAGCTTGGCCACGGTACGCAGCACAGATACGCAGTATTTT. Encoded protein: CASSLATVRSTDTQYF.

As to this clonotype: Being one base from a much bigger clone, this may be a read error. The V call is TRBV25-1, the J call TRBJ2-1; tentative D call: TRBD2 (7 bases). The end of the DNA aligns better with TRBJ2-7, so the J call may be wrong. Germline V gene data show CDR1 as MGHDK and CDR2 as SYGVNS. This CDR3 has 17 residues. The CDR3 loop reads CASSEIRGARSYNEQYF. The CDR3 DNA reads TGTGCCAGCAGTGAAATCCGGGGGGCTAGGTCCTACAATGAGCAGTACTTC.

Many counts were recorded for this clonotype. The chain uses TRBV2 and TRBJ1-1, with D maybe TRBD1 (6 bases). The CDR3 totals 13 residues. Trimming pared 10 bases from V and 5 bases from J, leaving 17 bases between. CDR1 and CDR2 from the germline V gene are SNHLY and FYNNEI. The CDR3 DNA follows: TGTGCCACCTACAGGGACAAGGGGACTGAAGCTTTCTTT. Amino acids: CATYRDKGTEAFF.

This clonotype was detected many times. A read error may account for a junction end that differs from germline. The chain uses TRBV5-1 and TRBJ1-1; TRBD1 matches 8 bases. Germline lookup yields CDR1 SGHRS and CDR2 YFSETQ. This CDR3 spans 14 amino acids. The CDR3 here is CASSLGTGNTEAFF. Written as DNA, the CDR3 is TGTGCCAGCAGCTTAGGGACAGGGAACACTGAAGCTTTCTTT.

CDR3 loop: CASREGTSGRYNEQFF. In DNA, the CDR3 is TGCGCCAGCAGGGAAGGGACTAGCGGAAGGTACAATGAGCAGTTCTTC. V and J are TRBV4-1 and TRBJ2-1; the match to TRBD2 covers 11 bases. Germline loops: CDR1 MGHRA, CDR2 YSYEKL. V lost 6 bases, J lost 4 bases, and 8 bases stayed unmatched. CDR3 length: 16 residues.

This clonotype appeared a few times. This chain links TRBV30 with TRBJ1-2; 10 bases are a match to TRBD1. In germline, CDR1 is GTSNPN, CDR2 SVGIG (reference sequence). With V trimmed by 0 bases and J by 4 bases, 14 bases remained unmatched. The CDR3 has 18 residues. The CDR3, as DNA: TGTGCCTGGAGTGTACTTGTTGGACAGGGGGTTGTTGGCTATGGCTACACCTTC. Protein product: CAWSVLVGQGVVGYGYTF.

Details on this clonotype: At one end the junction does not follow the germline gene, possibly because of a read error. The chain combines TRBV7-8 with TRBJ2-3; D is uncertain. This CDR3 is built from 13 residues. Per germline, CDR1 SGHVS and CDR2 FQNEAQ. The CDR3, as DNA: TGTACCAGCAGCCCCCCCCGCACAGATACGCAGTATTTT. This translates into CTSSPPRTDTQYF. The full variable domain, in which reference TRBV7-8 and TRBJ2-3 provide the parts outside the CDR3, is GAGVSQSPRYKVAKRGQDVALRCDPISGHVSLFWYQQALGQGPEFLTYFQNEAQLDKSGLPSDRFFAERPEGSVSTLKIQRTQQEDSAVYLCTSSPPRTDTQYFGPGTRLTVL.

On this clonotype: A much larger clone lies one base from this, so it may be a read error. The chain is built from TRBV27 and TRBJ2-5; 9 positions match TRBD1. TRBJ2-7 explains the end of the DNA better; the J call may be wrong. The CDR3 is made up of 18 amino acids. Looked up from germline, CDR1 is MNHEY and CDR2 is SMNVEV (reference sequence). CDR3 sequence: CASILARDRVRWTVEQYF. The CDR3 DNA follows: TGTGCCAGCATCCTGGCACGGGACAGGGTGCGATGGACGGTCGAGCAGTACTTC.

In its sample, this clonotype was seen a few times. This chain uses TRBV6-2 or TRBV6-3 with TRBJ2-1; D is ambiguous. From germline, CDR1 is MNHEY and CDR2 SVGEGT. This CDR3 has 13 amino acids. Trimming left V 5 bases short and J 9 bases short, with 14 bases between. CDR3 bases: TGTGCCAGCAGTGACATAAGCTCTGGTGAGCAGTTCTTC. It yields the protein CASSDISSGEQFF.

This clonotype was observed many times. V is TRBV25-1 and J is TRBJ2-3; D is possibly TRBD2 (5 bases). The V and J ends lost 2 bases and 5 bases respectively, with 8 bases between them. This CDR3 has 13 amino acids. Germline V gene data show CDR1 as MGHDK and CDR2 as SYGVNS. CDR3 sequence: CASSELRGDTQYF. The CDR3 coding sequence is TGTGCCAGCAGTGAACTCCGGGGAGATACGCAGTATTTT.

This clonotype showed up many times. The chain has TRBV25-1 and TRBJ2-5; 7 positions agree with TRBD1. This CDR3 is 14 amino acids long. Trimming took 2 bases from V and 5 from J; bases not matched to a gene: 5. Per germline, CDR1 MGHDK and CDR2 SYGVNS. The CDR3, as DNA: TGTGCCAGCAGTGAACCCGGACAGGAGGAGACCCAGTACTTC. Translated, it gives CASSEPGQEETQYF.

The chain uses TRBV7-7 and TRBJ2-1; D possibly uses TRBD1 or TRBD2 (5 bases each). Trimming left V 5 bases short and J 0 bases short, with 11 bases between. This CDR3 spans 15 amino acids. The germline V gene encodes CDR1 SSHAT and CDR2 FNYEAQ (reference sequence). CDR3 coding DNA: TGTGCCAGCAGCCCCGGGGCGGGCTCCTACAATGAGCAGTTCTTC. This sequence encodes CASSPGAGSYNEQFF.

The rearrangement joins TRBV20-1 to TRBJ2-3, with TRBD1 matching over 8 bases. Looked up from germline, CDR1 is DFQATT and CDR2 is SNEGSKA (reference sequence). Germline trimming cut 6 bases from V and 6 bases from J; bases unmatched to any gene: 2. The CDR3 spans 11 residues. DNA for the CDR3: TGCAGTGCAAACAGGGGGGATACGCAGTATTTT. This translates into CSANRGDTQYF.

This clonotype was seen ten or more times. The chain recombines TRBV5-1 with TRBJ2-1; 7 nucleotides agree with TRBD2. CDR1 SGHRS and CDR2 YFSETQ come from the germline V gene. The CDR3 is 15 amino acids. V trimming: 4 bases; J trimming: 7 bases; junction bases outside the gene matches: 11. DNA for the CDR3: TGCGCCAGCAGCCCCGCGGGAGAAAGGTTGAATGAGCAGTTCTTC. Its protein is CASSPAGERLNEQFF.

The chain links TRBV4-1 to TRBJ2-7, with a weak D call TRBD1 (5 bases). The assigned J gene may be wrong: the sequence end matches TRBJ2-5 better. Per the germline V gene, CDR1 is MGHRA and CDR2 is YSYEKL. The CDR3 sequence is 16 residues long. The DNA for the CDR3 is TGCGCCAGCAGCCAAGATGAAGGCTTGCTCCAGGGGACCCAGTACTTC. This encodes CASSQDEGLLQGTQYF.